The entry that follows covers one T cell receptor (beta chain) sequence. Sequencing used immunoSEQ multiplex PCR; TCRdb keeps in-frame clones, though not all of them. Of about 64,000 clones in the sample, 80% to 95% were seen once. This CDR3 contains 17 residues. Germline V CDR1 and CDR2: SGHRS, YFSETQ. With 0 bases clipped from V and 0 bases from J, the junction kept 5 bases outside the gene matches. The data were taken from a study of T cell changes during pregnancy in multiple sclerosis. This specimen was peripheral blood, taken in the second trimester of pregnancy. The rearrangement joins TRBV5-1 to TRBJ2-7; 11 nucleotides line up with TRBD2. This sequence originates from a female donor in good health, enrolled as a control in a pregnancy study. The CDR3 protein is CASSLGSSGRTSYEQYF. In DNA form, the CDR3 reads TGCGCCAGCAGCTTGGGGTCTAGCGGGAGGACCTCCTACGAGCAGTACTTC.